These 9 T cell receptor beta chains share one sample of origin, sequenced in a study of vaccination and CD4 T cells after COVID-19. Treatment noted: approximately 9-day PBMC culture with coronavirus spike peptide pools or control peptides (ViraFEST assay). For these receptors, no antigen is known. With the Oncomine TCR Beta short-read assay, DNA from cultured CD4+ T cells was sequenced. TCRdb reprocessed the PCR reads with MiXCR, giving one entry per CDR3 protein. The profile shows some 10,000 distinct CDR3 sequences, about 66% of them singletons. Sequenced: CD4+ T cells from blood, cultured in vitro. The source of these receptors is a human donor who had recovered from COVID-19.

This clonotype is large by share. V is TRBV10-1 and J is TRBJ1-5, with D tentatively TRBD1 (5 bases). In germline, CDR1 is WNHNN, CDR2 SYGVQD (reference sequence). The V gene lost 8 bases and the J gene lost 1 base, with 12 bases spanning the gap. CDR3 length equals 14 residues. The CDR3 sequence: CASYPWGSNQPQHF. The DNA of the CDR3 is TGCGCCAGCTACCCTTGGGGGAGCAATCAGCCCCAGCATTTT.

The chain joins TRBV20-1 to TRBJ1-4; 8 nucleotides match TRBD1. With V trimmed by 1 base and J by 8 bases, 6 bases remained unmatched. CDR1 is DFQATT and CDR2 is SNEGSKA in the germline V gene (reference sequence). CDR3 length equals 14 residues. The CDR3 region is CSARGQGAGEKLFF. The CDR3 DNA reads TGCAGTGCTAGAGGTCAGGGGGCGGGGGAAAAACTGTTTTTT.

V and J are TRBV25-1 and TRBJ1-5, with D maybe TRBD1 (6 bases). The germline V gene encodes CDR1 MGHDK and CDR2 SYGVNS. V lost 4 bases and J lost 0, with 7 bases in between. The CDR3 covers 14 residues. In DNA, the CDR3 is TGTGCCAGCAGTGGGGGGCTTAGCAATCAGCCCCAGCATTTT. Protein sequence: CASSGGLSNQPQHF.

This clonotype appeared a single time. The gene calls are TRBV28 and TRBJ1-1; D unresolved. V lost 4 bases to trimming and J lost 0 bases, with 15 bases between them. From germline, CDR1 is MDHEN and CDR2 SYDVKM. The CDR3 contains 16 residues. CDR3 region: CASSSLSLGMNTEAFF. For the CDR3, the DNA is TGTGCCAGCAGTTCCCTTTCGCTGGGTATGAACACTGAAGCTTTCTTT. Complete variable domain (other parts from reference TRBV28 and TRBJ1-1): DVKVTQSSRYLVKRTGEKVFLECVQDMDHENMFWYRQDPGLGLRLIYFSYDVKMKEKGDIPEGYSVSREKKERFSLILESASTNQTSMYLCASSSLSLGMNTEAFFGQGTRLTVV.

The V and J genes are TRBV19 and TRBJ1-4; D unclear. The CDR3 runs 12 residues. The germline V gene has CDR1 LNHDA and CDR2 SQIVND (reference sequence). Trimming cost V 3 bases and J 8 bases, with 7 bases left between them. CDR3 sequence reads: CASSITREKLFF. As DNA, the CDR3 is TGTGCCAGTAGTATCACCAGAGAAAAACTGTTTTTT.

The gene calls are TRBV14 and TRBJ1-3, with 7 bases that match TRBD1. Germline V gene lookup returns CDR1 SGHDN and CDR2 FVKESK. V dropped 1 base and J dropped 8; count of bases not matched to a gene: 5. The CDR3 loop spans 14 amino acids. CDR3 sequence: CASSQVRDRHTIYF. The CDR3 region has the DNA TGTGCCAGCAGCCAAGTCCGGGACAGACACACCATATATTTT.

A few counts support this clonotype. The rearrangement joins TRBV10-3 to TRBJ1-6; D not certain. The CDR3 consists of 12 residues. V lost 7 bases to trimming and J lost 10 bases, with 11 bases between them. Germline V gene sequence: CDR1 ENHRY, CDR2 SYGVKD. The DNA for the CDR3 is TGTGCCATCAAAGACAAACAGTCACCCCTCCACTTT. This gives the protein CAIKDKQSPLHF.

This sequence joins TRBV18 and TRBJ1-3, with D hard to call. Between the trimmed V and J ends, which lost 3 bases and 0 bases, there was a span of 9 bases. CDR3 length: 15 residues. Per the germline V gene, CDR1 is KGHSH and CDR2 is LQKENI. DNA of the CDR3: TGTGCCAGCTCACCCGGACCCCCCTCTGGAAACACCATATATTTT. Translated, it gives CASSPGPPSGNTIYF.

The V gene is TRBV20-1, the J gene TRBJ1-6; maybe TRBD1 (5 bases). The CDR3 runs to 14 residues. The germline V and J ends were trimmed by 3 bases and 5 bases, with 11 bases remaining between them. Germline CDR1 DFQATT, CDR2 SNEGSKA (reference sequence). The CDR3 DNA is TGCAGTGCTAGCATTGGGGGGGATAATTCACCCCTCCACTTT. It is translated as CSASIGGDNSPLHF.